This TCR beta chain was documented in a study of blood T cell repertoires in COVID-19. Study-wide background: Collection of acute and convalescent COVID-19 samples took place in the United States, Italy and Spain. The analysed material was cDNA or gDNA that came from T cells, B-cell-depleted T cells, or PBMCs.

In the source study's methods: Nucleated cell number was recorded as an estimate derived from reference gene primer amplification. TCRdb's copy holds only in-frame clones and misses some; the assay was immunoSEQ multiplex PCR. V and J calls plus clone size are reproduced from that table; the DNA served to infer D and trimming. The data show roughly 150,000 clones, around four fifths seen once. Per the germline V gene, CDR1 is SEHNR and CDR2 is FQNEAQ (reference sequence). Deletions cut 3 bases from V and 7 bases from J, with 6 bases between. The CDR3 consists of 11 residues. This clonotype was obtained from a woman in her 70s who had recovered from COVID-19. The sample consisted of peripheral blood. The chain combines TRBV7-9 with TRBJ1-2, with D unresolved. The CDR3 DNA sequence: TGTGCCAGCAGCTTCGGAGGTGGCTACACCTTC. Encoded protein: CASSFGGGYTF.